This TCR beta chain was sequenced for a study of blood T cells in healthy people across ages. There are 14 residues in the CDR3. Germline-derived CDR1 and CDR2 are DFQATT and SNEGSKA (reference sequence). The V gene lost 7 bases and the J gene lost 5 bases, with 21 bases spanning the gap. Through a sample-barcoded 5' primer and a J-beta primer mix, a second PCR was run for roughly 6 to 12 cycles. Using its own MiXCR run on the 5' RACE reads, TCRdb lists one record per CDR3 protein. Of approximately 760,000 distinct CDR3 sequences listed, 20% to 25% are singletons. This same sample was also taken into another study, of T cells of mothers and their children. Turning to that study: Amplification in the second PCR used the M1S primer, which added sample barcodes and 2-4 random nucleotides. Each mother gave over 9.5 million TCR beta CDR3 reads; each child, about 3 million.

The receptor was isolated from a boy younger than 18 in good health. The chain joins TRBV20-1 to TRBJ2-7; D assignment may be TRBD1 or TRBD2 (5 bases each). The sample consisted of blood. The DNA of the CDR3 is TGCAGTGATATAACCGGGACCGGGCCTCACGAGCAGTACTTC. Encoded protein: CSDITGTGPHEQYF.